The source of this T cell receptor (beta chain) is a study of CD8+ T cells in alopecia areata. Extraction and reverse transcription of RNA yielded cDNA as the sequencing template. Using immunoSEQ multiplex PCR, the repertoire was profiled, and TCRdb retains in-frame clones only, with some absent. The data contain some 110,000 clones, approximately 54% of them singletons. The CDR3 extends over 12 amino acids. Per the germline V gene, CDR1 is MRHNA and CDR2 is SNTAGT. V lost 5 bases and J 7 bases, leaving 9 bases between the germline ends. Treatment defined: oral pan-JAK inhibitor, 5-10 mg twice daily. This clonotype originated in a human donor with alopecia areata. Material: CD8+ T cells sorted from blood, obtained at week 24, from a patient treated with tofacitinib. The rearrangement joins TRBV6-4 to TRBJ2-1, with D hard to call. The CDR3 sequence is CASSLWGNEQFF. The CDR3 bases are TGTGCCAGCAGTTTATGGGGTAATGAGCAGTTCTTC.